This T cell receptor (beta chain) was captured in a study of high-grade serous ovarian cancer treatment subgroups listed by TCRdb under 2021. General notes on the study: A mean of around 14,000 reads and 7,500 or so unique TCR beta rearrangements per sample was generated by sequencing. The 30-patient cohort included approximately 10 patients with no residual disease after primary surgery (R0), approximately 10 excellent NACT responders, and approximately 10 poor NACT responders. TCR beta repertoires were profiled in patients with high-grade serous ovarian cancer who were grouped, under a laparoscopic triage algorithm, by complete gross resection or by neoadjuvant chemotherapy response. One primary tumor sample and two metastatic tumor samples were contributed by each patient, so that some 97 samples were obtained in total.

About this clone itself: Its recognized antigen is unknown. Base qualities are not provided; no much larger clone lies one nucleotide away.

At the junction V is shortened by 2 bases and J by 4 bases, with 12 bases in between. According to the germline V gene, CDR1 reads SGHRS and CDR2 reads YFSETQ. Taken from cysteine to phenylalanine, the CDR3 has 14 residues. Of the read, only the CDR3 DNA is kept; its 42 bases are in frame from base 1. The 90 to 95 tumor samples underwent high-throughput TCR profiling with ImmunoSEQ. Processing in the source paper ran as follows. The repertoire diversity metrics included richness (unique productive sequences), clonality, evenness and relatedness, and the Bhattacharyya coefficient was used to measure similarity between samples. A sensitivity analysis that removed TCRs with fewer than two reads produced consistent conclusions. What TCRdb holds here is the immuneACCESS table cut down to in-frame rearrangements. Part of the clones is not present; checked against another copy, under half of the missing clones reflect an unresolved V gene, and the others are unexplained. The DNA gave D and trimming, while V, J and clone size come from that table. A total of approximately 40,000 clones appear in this sample, 75% to 85% of them only once. The ten largest clones add up to 3.1% of the sample.

Here is what the overall study found, with its caveats: Repertoire similarity ranging from roughly 0.095 to 0.8 was observed between tumors from the same patient, whereas almost no similarity was observed between different patients. The TCR repertoire analyses centered on CDR3, and CDR1 and CDR2 were not analyzed. Neoantigen level correlated positively with TCR clonal relatedness, and copy number variation and mutation load from whole-genome sequencing showed a positive trend with TCR clonal relatedness. Because bulk tumor TCR sequencing provided no spatial information, insight into HGSC tumor complexity and diversity was limited.

Tumor samples were obtained before definitive surgery or chemotherapy. Genomic DNA was extracted by the MD Anderson Biospecimen Extraction Resource, and TCR sequencing was done by the MD Anderson Cancer Genomics Laboratory. The chain couples TRBV5-1 to TRBJ2-5, and TRBD1 may be the D gene, going by 7 matching bases. This receptor was identified in a human donor with high-grade serous ovarian cancer. The material sequenced was tumor tissue. The nucleotides are TGCGCCAGCAGCTTACAGGGGAGGCCAGAGACCCAGTACTTC. Its amino acids are CASSLQGRPETQYF.